The T cell receptor (beta chain) described here comes from a study of T cell changes during pregnancy in multiple sclerosis. Using immunoSEQ multiplex PCR, the repertoire was profiled, and TCRdb retains in-frame clones only, with some absent. The sample has roughly 15,000 clones; 80% to 90% are singletons. The CDR3 spans 15 residues. Trimming stripped 4 bases from V and 6 bases from J, with 15 bases between. CDR1 and CDR2 (germline): SEHNR, FQNEAQ (reference sequence). The sequenced sample was CD8+ T cells from peripheral blood mononuclear cells, obtained in the second trimester of pregnancy. The chain links TRBV7-9 to TRBJ2-2; unclear D gene. This TCR derives from a female donor in good health, enrolled as a control in a pregnancy study. CDR3 region: CASSSTVPGPGELFF. The CDR3 region has the DNA TGTGCCAGCAGCTCCACCGTCCCAGGCCCCGGGGAGCTGTTTTTT. Filled out from reference TRBV7-9 and TRBJ2-2, the complete variable domain reads DTGVSQNPRHKITKRGQNVTFRCDPISEHNRLYWYRQTLGQGPEFLTYFQNEAQLEKSRLLSDRFSAERPKGSFSTLEIQRTEQGDSAMYLCASSSTVPGPGELFFGEGSRLTVL.